The present T cell receptor (beta chain) was sequenced within a study of post-analysis software for immune sequencing data. The study's findings and limits: F measure showed strong co-clustering of same-batch samples. In multiple sclerosis, normalized Chao1 diversity was significantly below that of controls.

Researchers reported that TCR beta cDNA libraries carried unique molecular identifiers. Input amounts of roughly 0.9 to 10 million T cells were used. These gave roughly 0.5 million cDNA molecules, so each molecule approximated one T cell. Each CDR3 protein gets one entry after TCRdb re-called the PCR reads with MiXCR. The table shows about 620,000 distinct CDR3 sequences, with about 44% occurring only once. Concerning this clonotype: Antigen specificity is unknown.

This receptor was identified in a girl under 18 with multiple sclerosis. The sample was blood.

CDR3 DNA sequence: TGTGCCAGCACTCCGGGACAGGGTCCCTACAATGAGCAGTTCTTC. Its translation: CASTPGQGPYNEQFF. The genes are TRBV2 and TRBJ2-1, with TRBD1 matching over 9 bases. Losses at the gene ends were 7 bases for V and 2 bases for J; bases not matched to a gene: 6. Germline CDR1 and CDR2: SNHLY and FYNNEI. The CDR3 runs to 15 residues.